These T cell receptor beta chains were read from a single sample in a study of blood T cell repertoires in COVID-19. Libraries were prepared by immunoSEQ multiplex PCR; TCRdb keeps only in-frame clonotypes and omits some of them. The repertoire holds approximately 170,000 clones, with 84% as singletons. The sequenced material came from PBMCs or T cells enriched from blood (not recorded which). The origin of the receptors is a woman aged 50 to 60 who had recovered from COVID-19. Each CDR3 is given with its conserved first and last residue.

J	V	CDR3
TRBJ2-7	TRBV12-5	CASGLAPSGQGYEQYF
TRBJ2-2	TRBV4-3	CASSQRQGSGTGELFF
TRBJ1-2	TRBV10-3	CAIDSEGAPRYGYTF
TRBJ1-1	TRBV7-9	CASSLEGVNTEAFF
TRBJ2-7	TRBV6-5	CASIPWTSGDYEQYF
TRBJ1-5	TRBV4-1	CASSQVASSNQPQHF
TRBJ2-2	TRBV11-3	CASSRGQGNTGELFF
TRBJ2-7	TRBV28	CASSLTGSRSYEQYF
TRBJ1-2	TRBV27	CASSFRGLGNYGYTF
TRBJ1-5	TRBV28	CASSTLPLTGTGNQPQHF
TRBJ2-2	TRBV29-1	CSVYLERNTGELFF